One sample yielded the 28 T cell receptor beta chains listed below, sequenced in a study of OX40 agonist ivuxolimab in advanced cancers. Sequenced by immunoSEQ multiplex PCR; TCRdb stores in-frame clones only, minus some. The sample has 50,000 or so clones, over 80% seen once. This sample comprised CD4+ or CD8+ T cells sorted from blood, obtained in a trial of the OX40 agonist ivuxolimab. These receptors were taken from an adult with an advanced solid tumor such as melanoma, head and neck, liver or kidney cancer.

The V and J genes are TRBV5-4 and TRBJ1-5, with D possibly matching TRBD1 (5 bases). The CDR3 loop spans 16 amino acids. Deletions cut 2 bases from V and 2 bases from J, with 14 bases between. Per germline, CDR1 SGHNT and CDR2 YYREEE (reference sequence). The CDR3 sequence is CASSFGGGWGNQPQHF. The DNA of the CDR3 is TGTGCCAGCAGCTTCGGGGGGGGTTGGGGCAATCAGCCCCAGCATTTT.

The rearrangement links TRBV2 to TRBJ1-1; D not certain. The CDR3 has 12 amino acids. V lost 3 bases and J lost 5, with 7 bases in between. CDR1 and CDR2 (germline): SNHLY, FYNNEI. CDR3 sequence (DNA): TGTGCCAGCAGTGAGCGGTATACTGAAGCTTTCTTT. It specifies CASSERYTEAFF.

This chain joins TRBV28 and TRBJ1-2, with D perhaps TRBD1 (5 bases). The CDR3 runs to 14 residues. Germline CDR1 and CDR2: MDHEN and SYDVKM. Deletions cut 4 bases from V and 4 bases from J, with 13 bases between. The CDR3 bases are TGTGCCAGCAGTTCCCCCTCGGGACTCTATGGCTACACCTTC. Its translation is CASSSPSGLYGYTF.

This clone appeared once. The chain recombines TRBV7-3 with TRBJ2-5; possibly TRBD2 for D (5 bases). Germline loops: CDR1 SGHTA, CDR2 FQGTGA. CDR3 length: 15 residues. The V end was cut by 2 bases, the J end by 1 base, with 11 bases between. The chain's CDR3 is CASSLGGTIQETQYF. For the CDR3, the DNA is TGTGCCAGCAGCTTAGGAGGTACTATCCAAGAGACCCAGTACTTC.

The chain has TRBV18 and TRBJ2-1, with TRBD1 identical over 9 bases. CDR1 is KGHSH and CDR2 is LQKENI in the germline V gene. The V segment lost 2 bases and the J segment 1 base; nucleotides outside the gene matches: 3. The CDR3 runs to 16 residues. DNA of the CDR3: TGTGCCAGCTCACCAATCGGGACAGGGTCCTACAATGAGCAGTTCTTC. Amino acid sequence: CASSPIGTGSYNEQFF.

The sample holds one count of this clone. J is TRBJ2-3 and V is TRBV10-1, with TRBD2 identical over 9 bases. Per the germline V gene, CDR1 is WNHNN and CDR2 is SYGVQD (reference sequence). The CDR3 extends over 17 amino acids. V shed 0 bases, J shed 5 bases, and the junction held 9 bases outside the gene matches. CDR3 DNA: TGCGCCAGCAGTGAGTCTTGGGGCGGGGGGGCCCAAGATACGCAGTATTTT. Translating it yields CASSESWGGGAQDTQYF.

The chain links TRBV10-3 to TRBJ2-1, with 7 nucleotides matching TRBD1. This CDR3 is 15 amino acids long. In germline, CDR1 is ENHRY, CDR2 SYGVKD. Germline trimming cut 3 bases from V and 7 bases from J; bases unmatched to any gene: 9. CDR3 amino acids: CAISEEGAWRNEQFF. CDR3 nucleotides: TGTGCCATCAGTGAAGAGGGGGCGTGGAGAAATGAGCAGTTCTTC.

As for this clone: The sample has other DNA sequences that encode this CDR3 too. The genes are TRBV28 and TRBJ2-5, with 13 nucleotides matching TRBD2. CDR1 MDHEN and CDR2 SYDVKM come from the germline V gene. Trimming cost V 3 bases and J 2 bases; bases outside gene matches: 9. The CDR3 spans 18 residues. The CDR3 protein is CASSLMWTSGRGQETQYF. DNA of the CDR3: TGTGCCAGCAGTTTGATGTGGACTAGCGGGAGAGGGCAAGAGACCCAGTACTTC.

The chain couples TRBV5-1 to TRBJ1-1; TRBD1 matches 8 bases. V lost 4 bases, J lost 0 bases, and 5 bases stayed unmatched. This CDR3 region has 15 residues. The germline gives CDR1 SGHRS, CDR2 YFSETQ. The CDR3 is CASSPTTGVNTEAFF. The CDR3 DNA reads TGCGCCAGCAGCCCGACGACAGGGGTGAACACTGAAGCTTTCTTT.

Concerning this clone itself: Other nucleotide sequences in the sample specify the same CDR3. This chain joins TRBV6-5 and TRBJ1-5; D is ambiguous. There are 13 residues in the CDR3. V lost 0 bases and J lost 3, with 3 bases in between. Germline-derived CDR1 and CDR2 are MNHEY and SVGAGI. The CDR3 DNA follows: TGTGCCAGCAGTTACTCTAACAATCAGCCCCAGCATTTT. It translates to CASSYSNNQPQHF.

The CDR3 DNA is TGTGCCAGCAGCAAACGAGCGGGGGGGCCAGGAGAGACCCAGTACTTC. This gives the protein CASSKRAGGPGETQYF. The chain couples TRBV9 to TRBJ2-5; 10 nucleotides line up with TRBD2. Per the germline V gene, CDR1 is SGDLS and CDR2 is YYNGEE. The CDR3 is 16 residues long. V trimming: 4 bases; J trimming: 4 bases; junction bases outside the gene matches: 10.

DNA for the CDR3: TGTGCCAGCAGCACCCCCGGGAGACTAGGAGTTACCTACGAGCAGTACTTC. It codes for CASSTPGRLGVTYEQYF. The chain is built from TRBV21-1 and TRBJ2-7; the tabulated D call, TRBD2, remains unverified against the DNA. TRBV21-1 is a known pseudogene. There are 17 residues in the CDR3.

J is TRBJ2-7 and V is TRBV5-5; TRBD1 or TRBD2 may be the D gene (5 bases each). The CDR3 is 18 residues long. The germline V gene has CDR1 SGHKS and CDR2 YYEKEE (reference sequence). V was clipped by 2 bases and J by 2 bases, with 23 bases between them. CDR3 region: CASSFRTGSFPGPYEQYV. In nucleotides, the CDR3 is TGTGCCAGCAGCTTCCGAACCGGGTCCTTCCCGGGGCCCTACGAGCAGTACGTC.

In DNA form, the CDR3 reads TGCGCCAGCAGTGAGGGGGGCAGTGATTACGAGCAGTACGTC. This encodes CASSEGGSDYEQYV. The chain carries TRBV10-2 and TRBJ2-7; D is perhaps TRBD1 (6 bases). CDR1 WSHSY and CDR2 SAAADI come from the germline V gene. The CDR3 loop spans 14 amino acids. Trimming stripped 2 bases from V and 4 bases from J, with 12 bases between.

The genes are TRBV5-5 and TRBJ1-2; 7 bases are shared with TRBD1. CDR3 length equals 15 residues. Looked up from germline, CDR1 is SGHKS and CDR2 is YYEKEE (reference sequence). V shed 1 base and J 4 bases; nucleotides not matched to a gene: 7. The CDR3 region has the DNA TGTGCCAGCAGCTTGCGGGTAGGGGGCAGCTATGGCTACACCTTC. Translation: CASSLRVGGSYGYTF. Full variable domain (rest looked up from reference TRBV5-5 and TRBJ1-2): DAGVTQSPTHLIKTRGQQVTLRCSPISGHKSVSWYQQVLGQGPQFIFQYYEKEERGRGNFPDRFSARQFPNYSSELNVNALLLGDSALYLCASSLRVGGSYGYTFGSGTRLTVV.

The chain couples TRBV14 to TRBJ2-2, with TRBD2 as a possible D gene (6 bases). The CDR3 consists of 16 residues. V dropped 4 bases and J dropped 0 bases, with 12 bases sitting between them. Germline loops: CDR1 SGHDN, CDR2 FVKESK. CDR3 sequence: CASSRLSGANTGELFF. In DNA, the CDR3 is TGTGCCAGCAGCCGGCTGTCGGGGGCGAACACCGGGGAGCTGTTTTTT.

The chain couples TRBV28 to TRBJ1-5, with 9 bases aligning to TRBD1. The CDR3 has 16 residues. Trimming cost V 0 bases and J 5 bases; bases outside gene matches: 5. Germline CDR1 MDHEN, CDR2 SYDVKM. The CDR3 protein is CASSLWGTGSDQPQHF. The CDR3 nucleotides read TGTGCCAGCAGTTTATGGGGGACAGGGTCGGATCAGCCCCAGCATTTT.

The V and J genes are TRBV15 and TRBJ1-1; tentatively, D is TRBD1 (5 bases). Trimming pared 0 bases from V and 9 bases from J, leaving 14 bases between. This CDR3 is 14 amino acids long. Per germline, CDR1 LNHNV and CDR2 YYDKDF (reference sequence). CDR3 bases: TGTGCCACCAGCAGAGATGTAGGGGACTCTAAAGCTTTCTTT. It codes for CATSRDVGDSKAFF.

This sequence joins TRBV27 and TRBJ2-7, with TRBD1 matching over 11 bases. V was pared by 0 bases and J by 2 bases, with 3 bases of the junction left unmatched. CDR1 and CDR2 from the germline V gene are MNHEY and SMNVEV (reference sequence). The length of the CDR3 is 16 residues. The CDR3 sequence: CASSLSGTGGPYEQYV. The CDR3 DNA sequence: TGTGCCAGCAGTTTATCCGGGACAGGGGGACCCTACGAGCAGTACGTC.

V and J are TRBV19 and TRBJ1-5, with D maybe TRBD1 (6 bases). CDR3 length: 15 residues. V gave up 6 bases and J gave up 0 bases, with 12 bases separating them. CDR1 and CDR2 from the germline V gene are LNHDA and SQIVND (reference sequence). CDR3 amino acids: CASRRTVNSNQPQHF. Here the CDR3 DNA reads TGTGCCAGTAGACGGACAGTCAATAGCAATCAGCCCCAGCATTTT.

This chain links TRBV6-6 with TRBJ2-7; unclear D gene. CDR1 and CDR2 (germline): MNHNY, SVGAGI (reference sequence). Trimming removed 5 bases at V and 2 bases at J, with 16 bases between. The CDR3 extends over 15 amino acids. CDR3 residues: CASSLDMNNPYEQYV. The CDR3 bases are TGTGCCAGCAGTCTAGACATGAATAACCCCTACGAGCAGTACGTC.

V is TRBV2 and J is TRBJ1-2; D remains unclear. V lost 4 bases and J 8 bases, leaving 14 bases between the germline ends. This CDR3 comprises 13 residues. From germline, CDR1 is SNHLY and CDR2 FYNNEI. This CDR3 is CASSVGGKLGYTF. The CDR3 DNA sequence: TGTGCCAGCAGTGTAGGTGGGAAACTGGGCTACACCTTC.

CDR3 loop: CASSLFLVGSTDTQYF. Here the CDR3 DNA reads TGTGCCAGCAGCTTATTTCTGGTGGGTAGCACAGATACGCAGTATTTT. The J gene is TRBJ2-3, the V gene TRBV7-9; D call uncertain. The CDR3 has 16 amino acids. Germline V gene lookup returns CDR1 SEHNR and CDR2 FQNEAQ (reference sequence). Trimming shortened V by 2 bases and J by 0 bases, and 12 bases separated the two germline ends. The full variable domain, its missing parts supplied by reference TRBV7-9 and TRBJ2-3, is DTGVSQNPRHKITKRGQNVTFRCDPISEHNRLYWYRQTLGQGPEFLTYFQNEAQLEKSRLLSDRFSAERPKGSFSTLEIQRTEQGDSAMYLCASSLFLVGSTDTQYFGPGTRLTVL.

The V call is TRBV5-1, the J call TRBJ1-3; D is undetermined. V shed 0 bases and J shed 0 bases, with 10 bases lying between them. The CDR3 consists of 16 residues. Germline CDR1 reads SGHRS; CDR2 reads YFSETQ. CDR3: CASSLGPPISGNTIYF. CDR3 DNA: TGCGCCAGCAGCTTGGGGCCCCCGATCTCTGGAAACACCATATATTTT. The whole variable domain, remainder taken from reference TRBV5-1 and TRBJ1-3, is KAGVTQTPRYLIKTRGQQVTLSCSPISGHRSVSWYQQTPGQGLQFLFEYFSETQRNKGNFPGRFSGRQFSNSRSEMNVSTLELGDSALYLCASSLGPPISGNTIYFGEGSWLTVV.

The V call is TRBV7-2, the J call TRBJ2-7, with D tentatively TRBD2 (6 bases). V was pared by 4 bases and J by 9 bases, with 13 bases between. The CDR3 is 12 amino acids. Germline values: CDR1 SGHTA, CDR2 FQGNSA. The CDR3 here is CASSSTRQGQYF. The CDR3 nucleotides are TGTGCCAGCAGCTCGACTAGGCAGGGGCAGTACTTC.

For the CDR3, the DNA is TGTGCCAGCAGCTTACGACAGGCCACAGATACGCAGTATTTT. It yields the protein CASSLRQATDTQYF. V and J are TRBV5-4 and TRBJ2-3, with D possibly being TRBD1 (6 bases). The CDR3 has 14 residues. Germline V CDR1 and CDR2: SGHNT, YYREEE (reference sequence). V shed 2 bases and J shed 2 bases, with 9 bases lying between them.

This chain joins TRBV7-8 and TRBJ1-6, with TRBD1 matching over 7 bases. V lost 0 bases and J lost 7; bases outside the gene matches: 3. There are 15 residues in the CDR3. Germline assignment: CDR1 SGHVS and CDR2 FQNEAQ. Here the CDR3 DNA reads TGTGCCAGCAGCTTAGCGACAGGGAGGAATTCACCCCTCCACTTT. The encoded protein is CASSLATGRNSPLHF.

The V call is TRBV6-6, the J call TRBJ1-2; a possible D gene is TRBD1 (5 bases). The CDR3 extends over 14 amino acids. Germline V gives CDR1 MNHNY, CDR2 SVGAGI (reference sequence). Trimming shortened V by 4 bases and J by 4 bases, and 13 bases separated the two germline ends. CDR3 sequence reads: CASSSMGRFYGYTF. DNA of the CDR3: TGTGCCAGCAGTTCCATGGGACGTTTCTATGGCTACACCTTC.